Sequencing of this T cell receptor beta chain was carried out in a study of blood T cell repertoires in COVID-19. Study-level information: Samples of COVID-19 (acute and convalescent) were obtained from the United States, Italy and Spain. From T cells, B-cell-depleted T cells, or PBMCs came the material, which was cDNA or gDNA.

V lost 2 bases to trimming and J lost 4 bases, with 8 bases between them. The CDR3 loop spans 13 amino acids. Per germline, CDR1 MNHEY and CDR2 SMNVEV (reference sequence). As regards this clone: Different DNA sequences within this sample yield the same CDR3.

In the source study's methods: Reference gene primer amplification gave nucleated cell count estimates. Assay: immunoSEQ multiplex PCR; the TCRdb copy retains only in-frame clones and omits some. V, J and clone size derive from that table, while D and trimming were established from the DNA sequence. Of around 120,000 clones in the sample, 87% were seen once. The material sequenced was peripheral blood. This TCR came from a woman between 65 and 79 years old with acute or convalescent COVID-19. This chain uses TRBV27 with TRBJ1-1; D is ambiguous. CDR3 sequence: CASSLGLRTEAFF. Here the CDR3 DNA reads TGTGCCAGCAGTTTAGGGCTCCGCACTGAAGCTTTCTTT.